What follows describes a single T cell receptor beta chain. As processed by the authors: It was from reference gene primer amplification that nucleated cell counts were estimated. Data came from immunoSEQ multiplex PCR; TCRdb stores just in-frame clones and leaves some out. From that table come the V and J calls and clone size; the DNA was used to work out D and trimming. Of under 300,000 clones in the sample, more than 70% were seen once. The data stem from a study of blood T cell repertoires in COVID-19. Study context: PBMCs, B-cell-depleted T cells, or T cells were the source of the cDNA or gDNA that made up the material.

Germline CDR1 and CDR2: SQVTM and ANQGSEA. The CDR3 length is 14 residues. Losses at the gene ends were 2 bases for V and 2 bases for J; bases not matched to a gene: 5. The material sequenced was PBMCs or T cells enriched from blood (not recorded which). The chain uses TRBV29-1 and TRBJ2-7, with TRBD1 matching over 8 bases. The TCR comes from a woman aged 55-69 years in a cohort exposed to, infected with or recovered from COVID-19 (not recorded which). The CDR3 region has the DNA TGCAGCGTTGAACCCTTACAGGGGGCCTACGAGCAGTACTTC. It codes for CSVEPLQGAYEQYF.